These 15 T cell receptor beta chains were all obtained from the same sample, sequenced in a study of T cell responses to AZD1222 COVID-19 vaccine. The data were produced by immunoSEQ multiplex PCR, yet TCRdb's version contains in-frame clones alone and is incomplete. This sample has 85,000 to 100,000 clones; about nine tenths occur once, and the top ten carry 22%. This material consisted of peripheral blood, taken on day 0 of AZD1222 vaccination. All receptors derive from an adult in good health.

This clone appeared a single time. The chain combines TRBV4-1 with TRBJ1-2, with 7 nucleotides matching TRBD1. This CDR3 is 14 amino acids long. Germline V gives CDR1 MGHRA, CDR2 YSYEKL. The ends lost 4 bases at V and 7 bases at J; junction bases unmatched: 9. This CDR3 reads CASSPPGRGAGYTF. The CDR3 DNA sequence: TGCGCCAGCAGCCCTCCCGGCAGGGGGGCTGGCTACACCTTC.

CDR3 protein: CASSAPLEQYF. CDR3 nucleotides: TGTGCCAGCAGTGCACCCCTCGAGCAGTACTTC. The chain joins TRBV28 to TRBJ2-7; D uncertain. CDR3 length: 11 residues. CDR1 is MDHEN and CDR2 is SYDVKM in the germline V gene. Deletions cut 5 bases from V and 6 bases from J, with 8 bases between.

This rearrangement joins TRBV2 to TRBJ1-6; TRBD1 aligns across 7 bases. Trimming at V came to 9 bases and at J to 7 bases, leaving 6 bases not matched to a gene. Germline CDR1 reads SNHLY; CDR2 reads FYNNEI. This CDR3 has 13 amino acids. In nucleotides, the CDR3 is TGTGCCAGACAGGGGAGCGAGAATTCACCCCTCCACTTT. Translated: CARQGSENSPLHF.

This rearrangement joins TRBV21-1 to TRBJ1-2; TRBD1, the table's D call, was not compared with the DNA. TRBV21-1 is flagged as a pseudogene. The CDR3 is 14 amino acids. CDR3 coding DNA: TGTGCCAGCAGGACCACCCGACAGGACTATGGCTACACCTTC. Translation gives CASRTTRQDYGYTF.

This chain uses TRBV2 with TRBJ1-2; no firm D call. From germline, CDR1 is SNHLY and CDR2 FYNNEI. V lost 1 base, J lost 4 bases, and 4 bases lay in between. This CDR3 region has 12 residues. The CDR3 region is CASSEVFYGYTF. The CDR3 bases are TGTGCCAGCAGTGAAGTGTTCTATGGCTACACCTTC.

The chain uses TRBV5-4 and TRBJ2-2, with D unresolved. CDR1 and CDR2 from the germline V gene are SGHNT and YYREEE (reference sequence). V was shortened by 0 bases and J by 2 bases, with 11 bases between the two germline ends. This CDR3 has 16 amino acids. This CDR3 is CASSLGVTLNTGELFF. The CDR3 coding sequence is TGTGCCAGCAGCTTGGGGGTAACCTTAAACACCGGGGAGCTGTTTTTT.

The CDR3 DNA is TGTGCCAGCTCACCACCGGAGGGTTCGGGCTCTGGAAACACCATATATTTT. Amino acid sequence: CASSPPEGSGSGNTIYF. V is TRBV18 and J is TRBJ1-3; D gene uncertain. Trimming took 0 bases from V and 0 from J, leaving 12 bases between them. Germline loops: CDR1 KGHSH, CDR2 LQKENI. The CDR3 runs 17 residues.

The chain employs TRBV4-1 and TRBJ2-7; the match to TRBD2 covers 8 bases. V trimming: 3 bases; J trimming: 0 bases; junction bases outside the gene matches: 7. The CDR3 extends over 16 amino acids. Germline V gene sequence: CDR1 MGHRA, CDR2 YSYEKL. DNA for the CDR3: TGCGCCAGCAGCCAGGGTAGCGGGGTGAGCTCCTACGAGCAGTACTTC. This gives the protein CASSQGSGVSSYEQYF.

The V gene is TRBV7-9, the J gene TRBJ2-4, with D possibly being TRBD1 (5 bases). V lost 3 bases to trimming and J lost 0 bases, with 21 bases between them. The CDR3 covers 19 residues. The germline gives CDR1 SEHNR, CDR2 FQNEAQ (reference sequence). In DNA, the CDR3 is TGTGCCAGCAGCTTGGGGCACCTCGAGCCATCCTTAGCCAAAAACATTCAGTACTTC. It encodes CASSLGHLEPSLAKNIQYF.

The CDR3 sequence: CASSYSIQAIYSNTEAFF. CDR3 sequence (DNA): TGTGCCAGCAGTTACTCGATCCAGGCGATTTATTCGAACACTGAAGCTTTCTTT. The rearrangement links TRBV6-2 or TRBV6-3 to TRBJ1-1; D call uncertain. Germline CDR1 reads MNHEY; CDR2 reads SVGEGT. Trimming shortened V by 0 bases and J by 1 base, and 18 bases separated the two germline ends. This CDR3 is built from 18 residues.

The chain joins TRBV5-1 to TRBJ1-1, with D possibly being TRBD1 (6 bases). The V end lost 2 bases, the J end lost 7 bases, and 9 bases lay between the germline ends. The germline gives CDR1 SGHRS, CDR2 YFSETQ. The CDR3 has 12 amino acids. This chain's CDR3 is CASSFDRLEAFF. In nucleotides, the CDR3 is TGCGCCAGCAGCTTCGACAGGCTTGAAGCTTTCTTT.

This clone was detected only a few times. The rearrangement links TRBV5-1 to TRBJ1-4; the match to TRBD1 covers 8 bases. The V segment lost 5 bases and the J segment 5 bases; nucleotides outside the gene matches: 17. The germline V gene encodes CDR1 SGHRS and CDR2 YFSETQ. CDR3 length: 18 amino acids. The DNA for the CDR3 is TGCGCCAGCAGTTCCCGGGACAGGTTCGCTGCCAGAAATGAAAAACTGTTTTTT. The encoded protein is CASSSRDRFAARNEKLFF.

The chain uses TRBV9 and TRBJ2-7; TRBD2 matches 10 bases. The CDR3 runs to 16 residues. The junction had 3 bases not matched to a gene; V was cut back by 0 bases and J by 0 bases. Germline V CDR1 and CDR2: SGDLS, YYNGEE. CDR3 protein: CASSVGSGGASYEQYF. CDR3 coding DNA: TGTGCCAGCAGCGTAGGGAGCGGGGGGGCCTCCTACGAGCAGTACTTC.

The V call is TRBV18, the J call TRBJ1-3; D ambiguous. CDR3 size: 15 residues. Trimming removed 1 base at V and 0 bases at J, with 7 bases between. Germline V gene sequence: CDR1 KGHSH, CDR2 LQKENI. As DNA, the CDR3 is TGTGCCAGCTCACCACAGGGAGGCTCTGGAAACACCATATATTTT. Encoded protein: CASSPQGGSGNTIYF.

The chain couples TRBV30 to TRBJ2-7; a weak D match, TRBD1 (8 bases). CDR1 is GTSNPN and CDR2 is SVGIG in the germline V gene (reference sequence). V lost 4 bases and J lost 4, with 14 bases in between. The CDR3 has 13 amino acids. CDR3 protein: CAWNRGGPYEQYF. DNA of the CDR3: TGTGCCTGGAACAGGGGGGGTCCGTACGAGCAGTACTTC.